This T cell receptor (beta chain) was captured by sequencing in a study of blood T cell repertoires in COVID-19. Study background: The United States, Italy and Spain provided the acute and convalescent COVID-19 samples. T cells, B-cell-depleted T cells, or PBMCs supplied cDNA or gDNA.

Methods used by the authors: Counts of nucleated cells, estimated from reference gene primer amplification, were obtained. The table came from immunoSEQ multiplex PCR; TCRdb's copy has only in-frame clones and leaves some out. The DNA was the basis for D and trimming; V, J and clone size are from that table. The data hold about 99,000 clones, with roughly 87% observed a single time. The clonotype comes from a human donor in a cohort sampled during active COVID-19. Sequencing was carried out using peripheral blood.

DNA for the CDR3: TGTGCCAGCAGCCAAGGCGGCAACTCCTACGAGCAGTACTTC. This encodes CASSQGGNSYEQYF. The chain joins TRBV3-1 (or the pseudogene TRBV3-2) to TRBJ2-7; unclear D gene. CDR3 length: 14 residues. Germline V gene sequence: CDR1 LGHDT, CDR2 YNNKEL (reference sequence). V lost 1 base, J lost 0 bases, and 7 bases lay in between.